The 27 T cell receptor beta chains below come from one sample, sequenced in a study of cytomegalovirus exposure and HLA in healthy donors. The PCR ran on 60 Vbeta and 13 Jbeta primers. Assay: immunoSEQ multiplex PCR; the TCRdb copy retains only in-frame clones and omits some. The profile shows about 70,000 clones, 75% to 90% of them singletons. The sample comprised PBMCs. Every receptor here comes from a woman aged 25-40 years in good health and CMV-seropositive.

In its sample, this clone was seen once. The V call is TRBV10-3, the J call TRBJ2-5; TRBD2 matches 7 bases. With V trimmed by 0 bases and J by 2 bases, 6 bases remained unmatched. Germline values: CDR1 ENHRY, CDR2 SYGVKD. The CDR3 consists of 16 residues. The CDR3 sequence is CAISESQAGRQETQYF. CDR3 sequence (DNA): TGTGCCATCAGTGAGTCGCAAGCGGGGAGACAAGAGACCCAGTACTTC.

For this clone: At one of its ends the junction is not consistent with the germline gene, which may arise from a read error. This chain joins TRBV27 and TRBJ1-1; possible D gene TRBD1, 5 bases. This CDR3 contains 14 residues. Germline V gives CDR1 MNHEY, CDR2 SMNVEV (reference sequence). The CDR3 spells CVSSYDSAPLVAFF. DNA for the CDR3: TGTGTCAGCAGCTACGACAGCGCCCCGTTGGTAGCTTTCTTT.

The chain recombines TRBV28 with TRBJ1-5; unclear D gene. V was cut by 6 bases and J by 4 bases, with 10 bases left in between. CDR1 is MDHEN and CDR2 is SYDVKM in the germline V gene. The CDR3 spans 13 residues. The CDR3 is CASRFEGNQPQHF. The CDR3 region has the DNA TGTGCCAGCAGATTCGAGGGTAATCAGCCCCAGCATTTT.

The chain joins TRBV28 to TRBJ1-4; D remains ambiguous. CDR1 MDHEN and CDR2 SYDVKM come from the germline V gene. With 5 bases removed from V and 0 bases from J, the gap between germline ends came to 7 bases. The length of the CDR3 is 14 residues. CDR3 coding DNA: TGTGCCAGCAGTCTTCCAGCAACTAATGAAAAACTGTTTTTT. Translated, it gives CASSLPATNEKLFF.

The V and J genes are TRBV4-1 and TRBJ2-7; the D gene is possibly TRBD2 (6 bases). The germline V gene encodes CDR1 MGHRA and CDR2 YSYEKL. Trimming left V 1 base short and J 6 bases short, with 16 bases between. The CDR3 contains 15 residues. The CDR3 bases are TGCGCCAGCAGCCAAGGGGACTGGGGCGCAGGCGAGCAGTACTTC. It encodes CASSQGDWGAGEQYF.

As concerns this clone: Sequence at one end of the junction differs from germline and may be a read error. This sequence joins TRBV27 and TRBJ2-5; D not certain. CDR3 length: 10 amino acids. The germline V gene has CDR1 MNHEY and CDR2 SMNVEV (reference sequence). CDR3 protein: CASGLSAPHF. The CDR3 DNA reads TGTGCCAGCGGTCTCAGCGCCCCGCACTTC.

V is TRBV7-9 and J is TRBJ1-1, with 8 bases that match TRBD1. Looked up from germline, CDR1 is SEHNR and CDR2 is FQNEAQ (reference sequence). This CDR3 is built from 14 residues. Trimming removed 3 bases from V and 6 bases from J; junction bases left unmatched: 6. CDR3: CASSLTGAAAEAFF. Here the CDR3 DNA reads TGTGCCAGCAGCTTGACAGGGGCCGCAGCTGAAGCTTTCTTT.

The rearrangement joins TRBV6-1 to TRBJ1-1, with a possible D match to TRBD1 (6 bases). This CDR3 contains 15 residues. Trimming stripped 5 bases from V and 0 bases from J, with 13 bases between. Germline V gene lookup returns CDR1 MNHNS and CDR2 SASEGT. The CDR3 spells CASSRATGLNTEAFF. CDR3 bases: TGTGCCAGCAGTCGAGCAACAGGGCTGAACACTGAAGCTTTCTTT.

The chain recombines TRBV27 with TRBJ2-5; a possible D gene is TRBD1 (5 bases). The DNA end lines up better with TRBJ2-7; the J call may be wrong. This CDR3 region has 14 residues. The germline V gene has CDR1 MNHEY and CDR2 SMNVEV (reference sequence). Here the CDR3 reads CASSLYRTTYEQYF. The DNA for the CDR3 is TGTGCCAGCAGTTTATACAGGACCACCTACGAGCAGTACTTC.

The genes are TRBV30 and TRBJ2-3; TRBD2 matches at 15 bases. V lost 4 bases and J lost 4; bases outside the gene matches: 9. The CDR3 length is 17 residues. The germline CDR1 and CDR2 sequences are GTSNPN and SVGIG (reference sequence). The CDR3 sequence: CAWNRGLAGGEADTQYF. The CDR3 nucleotides read TGTGCCTGGAACCGGGGACTAGCGGGAGGAGAAGCAGATACGCAGTATTTT.

This chain connects TRBV19 to TRBJ1-1, with 9 bases matching TRBD1. The CDR3 runs 16 residues. V trimming: 6 bases; J trimming: 4 bases; junction bases outside the gene matches: 12. Looked up from germline, CDR1 is LNHDA and CDR2 is SQIVND (reference sequence). CDR3 region: CASSPGQGFGGTEAFF. The CDR3 nucleotides are TGTGCCAGTAGCCCGGGACAGGGATTTGGGGGCACTGAAGCTTTCTTT.

The rearrangement uses TRBV7-9 and TRBJ1-1, with D hard to call. The length of the CDR3 is 15 residues. V was trimmed by 5 bases and J by 4 bases, leaving 17 bases between them. Germline loops: CDR1 SEHNR, CDR2 FQNEAQ (reference sequence). This CDR3 is CASSPSGLRGTEAFF. The CDR3 DNA reads TGTGCCAGCAGCCCGTCCGGGTTGCGGGGCACTGAAGCTTTCTTT.

CDR3 sequence (DNA): TGTGCCAGCAGCGTAGTCACAGGGGGTAGCACAGATACGCAGTATTTT. Its protein is CASSVVTGGSTDTQYF. The chain employs TRBV9 and TRBJ2-3, with TRBD1 matching over 8 bases. The CDR3 has 16 residues. Germline V gene lookup returns CDR1 SGDLS and CDR2 YYNGEE. J was trimmed by 0 bases and V by 0 bases; bases with no gene match: 3. Variable domain in full (rest from reference TRBV9 and TRBJ2-3): DSGVTQTPKHLITATGQRVTLRCSPRSGDLSVYWYQQSLDQGLQFLIQYYNGEERAKGNILERFSAQQFPDLHSELNLSSLELGDSALYFCASSVVTGGSTDTQYFGPGTRLTVL.

The chain links TRBV5-8 to TRBJ2-7; 7 bases align to TRBD1. The CDR3 runs to 14 residues. The V and J ends lost 3 bases and 2 bases, in that order; junction bases with no gene match: 5. Germline V gene data show CDR1 as SGHTS and CDR2 as YDEGEE. The CDR3 sequence is CASSYAGTAYEQYF. The CDR3 DNA is TGTGCCAGCAGCTACGCCGGGACAGCCTACGAGCAGTACTTC.

The gene calls are TRBV5-1 and TRBJ1-1; possible D gene TRBD1, 5 bases. Germline V lookup: CDR1 SGHRS, CDR2 YFSETQ. Trimming stripped 4 bases from V and 4 bases from J, with 17 bases between. This CDR3 is built from 15 residues. For the CDR3, the DNA is TGCGCCAGCAGCCTCGGGACTGGGGCCGTCACTGAAGCTTTCTTT. As protein: CASSLGTGAVTEAFF.

The sample holds one count of this clone. V is TRBV19 and J is TRBJ1-2, with D possibly TRBD1 on 6 matching bases. The germline V and J ends were trimmed by 0 bases and 8 bases, with 16 bases remaining between them. From germline, CDR1 is LNHDA and CDR2 SQIVND (reference sequence). The CDR3 covers 15 residues. In DNA, the CDR3 is TGTGCCAGTAGTATAGATGGGGGGGCAGCTCAAGGCTACACCTTC. This translates into CASSIDGGAAQGYTF. The full variable domain, with the rest looked up from reference TRBV19 and TRBJ1-2, is DGGITQSPKYLFRKEGQNVTLSCEQNLNHDAMYWYRQDPGQGLRLIYYSQIVNDFQKGDIAEGYSVSREKKESFPLTVTSAQKNPTAFYLCASSIDGGAAQGYTFGSGTRLTVV.

This sequence joins TRBV5-4 and TRBJ2-7; TRBD1 is a possible D gene (9 bases). V lost 4 bases and J 9 bases, leaving 23 bases between the germline ends. The CDR3 has 15 residues. Germline lookup yields CDR1 SGHNT and CDR2 YYREEE (reference sequence). The CDR3 is CASSAGGQGKVWQYF. The CDR3 DNA sequence: TGTGCCAGCAGCGCGGGGGGACAGGGTAAGGTGTGGCAGTACTTC.

In this sample, this clone turned up once. This chain connects TRBV4-1 to TRBJ1-5, with D maybe TRBD1 (5 bases). Trimming pared 0 bases from V and 0 bases from J, leaving 12 bases between. The CDR3 covers 17 residues. Germline CDR1 reads MGHRA; CDR2 reads YSYEKL. For the CDR3, the DNA is TGCGCCAGCAGCCAAGAGGGGGGGACTTATAGCAATCAGCCCCAGCATTTT. It encodes CASSQEGGTYSNQPQHF.

The chain combines TRBV28 with TRBJ1-2, with 8 bases matching TRBD1. Per the germline V gene, CDR1 is MDHEN and CDR2 is SYDVKM. V dropped 6 bases and J dropped 4; count of bases not matched to a gene: 13. There are 16 residues in the CDR3. CDR3 sequence reads: CASSQSHRDRSYGYTF. For the CDR3, the DNA is TGTGCCAGCAGCCAATCCCACCGGGACAGGAGCTATGGCTACACCTTC.

CDR3: CASSRTSADTDTQYF. In nucleotides, the CDR3 is TGTGCCAGCAGTAGGACTAGCGCGGACACAGATACGCAGTATTTT. The V and J genes are TRBV6-4 and TRBJ2-3, with TRBD2 matching over 9 bases. With 5 bases clipped from V and 2 bases from J, the junction kept 5 bases outside the gene matches. Germline CDR1 MRHNA, CDR2 SNTAGT. The CDR3 sequence is 15 residues long.

The chain combines TRBV7-9 with TRBJ2-6; a possible D gene is TRBD2 (6 bases). CDR1 SEHNR and CDR2 FQNEAQ come from the germline V gene (reference sequence). The CDR3 loop spans 18 amino acids. Between the trimmed V and J ends, which lost 5 bases and 2 bases, there was a span of 19 bases. The CDR3 DNA reads as TGTGCCAGCAGCCGCGGGACCTCGACTGCGCCTGGGGCCAACGTCCTGACTTTC. This gives the protein CASSRGTSTAPGANVLTF.

The chain carries TRBV7-2 and TRBJ1-2; no firm D call. The CDR3 consists of 15 residues. The V gene lost 2 bases and the J gene lost 1 base, with 11 bases spanning the gap. Germline V lookup: CDR1 SGHTA, CDR2 FQGNSA. CDR3 loop: CASSLRFGGNYGYTF. CDR3 DNA sequence: TGTGCCAGCAGCTTAAGGTTTGGCGGTAACTATGGCTACACCTTC.

The chain links TRBV14 to TRBJ2-5; perhaps TRBD1 as D (6 bases). The DNA matches TRBJ2-7 better at its end, which makes the J call doubtful. The CDR3 is 15 residues long. CDR1 is SGHDN and CDR2 is FVKESK in the germline V gene. The CDR3 reads CASSQTRTAPYEQYF. In DNA, the CDR3 is TGTGCCAGCAGCCAAACTAGGACAGCCCCCTACGAGCAGTACTTC.

The J gene is TRBJ2-1, the V gene TRBV6-1; 7 nucleotides align to TRBD2. This CDR3 has 15 amino acids. The trim removed 7 bases at V and 0 bases at J, leaving 6 bases unmatched. CDR1 is MNHNS, CDR2 SASEGT, per germline. CDR3 sequence (DNA): TGTGCCAGCACCCGACTAGCAGGCTCCTACAATGAGCAGTTCTTC. Translation: CASTRLAGSYNEQFF.

The rearrangement joins TRBV13 to TRBJ1-1, with 7 bases aligning to TRBD1. V trimming: 3 bases; J trimming: 8 bases; junction bases outside the gene matches: 3. Germline assignment: CDR1 PRHDT and CDR2 FYEKMQ (reference sequence). The CDR3 extends over 12 amino acids. As DNA, the CDR3 is TGTGCCAGCAGCTTTGTGACAGGGGAAGCTTTCTTT. Translation: CASSFVTGEAFF.

This chain uses TRBV18 with TRBJ1-5; D uncertain. The CDR3 totals 14 residues. CDR1 is KGHSH and CDR2 is LQKENI in the germline V gene. V lost 1 base, J lost 9 bases, and 13 bases lay in between. The CDR3 DNA sequence: TGTGCCAGCTCACCACGTAACGGCGAGGGGCCCCAGCATTTT. Protein sequence: CASSPRNGEGPQHF.

The rearrangement links TRBV7-6 to TRBJ2-3; 9 bases fit TRBD1. There are 15 residues in the CDR3. With V trimmed by 5 bases and J by 3 bases, 6 bases remained unmatched. The germline V gene has CDR1 SGHVS and CDR2 FNYEAQ. CDR3 nucleotide sequence: TGTGCCAGCAGCGTGGACAGGGGAGGGACAGATACGCAGTATTTT. Its protein is CASSVDRGGTDTQYF.